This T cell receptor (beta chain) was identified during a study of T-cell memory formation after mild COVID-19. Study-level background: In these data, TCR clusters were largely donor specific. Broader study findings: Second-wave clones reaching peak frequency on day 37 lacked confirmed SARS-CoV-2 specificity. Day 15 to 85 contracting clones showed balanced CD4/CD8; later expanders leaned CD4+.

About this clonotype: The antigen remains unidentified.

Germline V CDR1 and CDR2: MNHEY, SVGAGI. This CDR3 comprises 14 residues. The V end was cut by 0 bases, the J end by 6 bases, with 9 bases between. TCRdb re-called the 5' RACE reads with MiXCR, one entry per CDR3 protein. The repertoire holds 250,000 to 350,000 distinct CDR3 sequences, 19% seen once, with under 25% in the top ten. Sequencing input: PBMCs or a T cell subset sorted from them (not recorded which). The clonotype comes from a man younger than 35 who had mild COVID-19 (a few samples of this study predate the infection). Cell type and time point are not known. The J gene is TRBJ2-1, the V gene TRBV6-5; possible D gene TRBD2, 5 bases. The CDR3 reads CASSYSRAANEQFF. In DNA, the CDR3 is TGTGCCAGCAGTTACTCGAGGGCAGCCAATGAGCAGTTCTTC.